The 8 T cell receptor beta chains below come from one sample, sequenced in a study of metastatic and nonmetastatic thyroid tumors. All patients were treatment-naive before thyroid surgery. TCRdb re-called the PCR reads through MiXCR. The table includes tens of thousands of clones, more than 25% detected once. The sample was blood. These TCRs come from a female donor with papillary thyroid cancer or a benign thyroid nodule (not recorded which). Some clones in this sample may be carry-over from other donors' samples.

The chain links TRBV7-7 to TRBJ1-6; D call uncertain. Germline assignment: CDR1 SSHAT and CDR2 FNYEAQ (reference sequence). Trimming cost V 7 bases and J 3 bases, with 13 bases left between them. This CDR3 is built from 15 residues. CDR3 sequence reads: CASMMPGLYNSPLHF. For the CDR3, the DNA is TGTGCCAGCATGATGCCGGGCCTCTATAATTCACCCCTCCACTTT.

This clone was seen a few times. The chain combines TRBV6-2 or TRBV6-3 with TRBJ2-7, with D maybe TRBD2 (6 bases). There are 14 residues in the CDR3. Germline CDR1 and CDR2: MNHEY and SVGEGT. V was cut by 6 bases and J by 1 base, with 13 bases left in between. CDR3 loop: CASSVETSSYEQYF. For the CDR3, the DNA is TGTGCCAGCAGCGTAGAGACTAGTTCCTACGAGCAGTACTTC.

This clone has ten or more counts. A much larger clone differs from this one at a single base, so this may be a read error. This chain uses TRBV28 with TRBJ2-1, with 8 bases fitting TRBD2. Germline V gives CDR1 MDHEN, CDR2 SYDVKM. The CDR3 runs to 17 residues. V gave up 6 bases and J gave up 9 bases; unmatched junction bases: 19. The CDR3 DNA reads as TGTGCCAGCAGGACTCGGTTTAGCGGGGACTTTTTAATTGAGCAGTTCTTC. This sequence encodes CASRTRFSGDFLIEQFF.

The chain is built from TRBV13 and TRBJ2-7; tentatively, D is TRBD2 (5 bases). The V end was cut by 5 bases, the J end by 0 bases, with 17 bases between. The CDR3 covers 16 residues. The V gene's germline CDR1 is PRHDT and CDR2 FYEKMQ (reference sequence). The DNA for the CDR3 is TGTGCCAGCAGCCGTAGCGTCGGACTGAGCTCCTACGAGCAGTACTTC. Its protein is CASSRSVGLSSYEQYF. The variable domain in full, with the rest retrieved from reference TRBV13 and TRBJ2-7, is AAGVIQSPRHLIKEKRETATLKCYPIPRHDTVYWYQQGPGQDPQFLISFYEKMQSDKGSIPDRFSAQQFSDYHSELNMSSLELGDSALYFCASSRSVGLSSYEQYFGPGTRLTVT.

In this sample, this clone turned up a few times. This chain connects TRBV15 to TRBJ2-7; no reliable D call. The CDR3 has 13 amino acids. Trimming stripped 2 bases from V and 6 bases from J, with 11 bases between. Germline CDR1 reads LNHNV; CDR2 reads YYDKDF (reference sequence). The CDR3 bases are TGTGCCACCAGCAGAAGTGGGGTGGGCGAGCAGTACTTC. Its protein is CATSRSGVGEQYF.

This clone was detected ten times or more. This sequence joins TRBV7-8 and TRBJ2-6; TRBD2 agrees at 11 bases. The CDR3 has 17 residues. Germline V CDR1 and CDR2: SGHVS, FQNEAQ. V shed 3 bases and J 1 base; nucleotides not matched to a gene: 2. The CDR3 sequence: CASSFSGGGSGANVLTF. The CDR3, as DNA: TGTGCCAGCAGCTTTAGCGGGGGGGGATCTGGGGCCAACGTCCTGACTTTC.

In DNA form, the CDR3 reads TGTGCCAGCAGCCCCCTGGGGTATGGACCTAACTATGGCTACACCTTC. Amino acids: CASSPLGYGPNYGYTF. The chain links TRBV28 to TRBJ1-2; D remains ambiguous. Germline CDR1 and CDR2: MDHEN and SYDVKM. Trimming took off 6 bases at V and 0 bases at J, with 17 bases between the two ends. CDR3 length: 16 residues.

For this clone: A much larger clone is a single base away; this may be a read error. The CDR3, as DNA: TGCGCCGGCAGCTCCCAACCGTCCCAGGGGGCGTACACCTTC. Its protein product is CAGSSQPSQGAYTF. V gene TRBV4-3 combines with J gene TRBJ1-2; 8 positions match TRBD1. From germline, CDR1 is LGHNA and CDR2 YSLEER. The CDR3 is 14 residues long.